This TCR beta chain was retrieved from a study of blood T cells in healthy people across ages. Per germline, CDR1 DFQATT and CDR2 SNEGSKA (reference sequence). This CDR3 spans 13 amino acids. There are a few counts of this clonotype. For the second PCR, which ran for about 7 to 11 cycles, a sample-barcoded 5' primer and a J-beta primer mix were used. TCRdb processed the 5' RACE reads anew with MiXCR; each CDR3 protein has one entry. The sample lists roughly 1,300,000 distinct CDR3 sequences; approximately 59% were seen once. The chain uses TRBV20-1 and TRBJ2-4, with TRBD2 as a possible D gene (6 bases). The end of the DNA fits TRBJ2-7 better, so the J call may be wrong. Sequencing was performed on blood. This clonotype was sampled from a man between 18 and 29 years old in good health. As DNA, the CDR3 is TGCAGTGCTAGACCAAGGGACTTCTACGAGCAGTACTTC. Its translation is CSARPRDFYEQYF.